The entry below describes one T cell receptor (beta chain). Antigen specificity is unknown. CDR1 is SEHNR and CDR2 is FQNEAQ in the germline V gene (reference sequence). The CDR3 length is 12 residues. The V gene lost 5 bases and the J gene lost 9 bases, with 11 bases spanning the gap. TCRdb reanalysed the 5' RACE reads using MiXCR and keeps one entry per CDR3 protein. The sample holds roughly 4,900 distinct CDR3 sequences, roughly a third seen once. Findings and caveats of the study: In terms of TCR gene usage, tumor memory CD4+ T cells clustered together with blood and lymph node memory CD4+ cells, as well as with lymph node naive CD4+ cells. Tumor-infiltrating Treg TCR alpha and beta sequences overlapped most with tumor naive CD4+ T cells, then blood naive.

Sequenced: memory CD4+ T cells sorted from blood. The subset here: memory CD4+ T cells, CD4+CD45RO+CD25-. The TCR sequence derives from a female donor with breast cancer. The rearrangement links TRBV7-9 to TRBJ1-5; D remains unclear. This CDR3 is CASSQDQRPQHF. The CDR3 bases are TGTGCCAGCAGCCAGGACCAACGGCCCCAGCATTTT.